The text below deals with one TCR beta chain. Its antigen is undetermined. This specimen comes from a study of Ad26.COV2.S vaccination and SARS-CoV-2 variants. Study-level points and caveats: Vaccine and placebo groups showed comparable non-spike TCR breadth. Reportedly, spike-specific CD8+ and CD4+ T cell responses achieved substantial breadth once vaccination had taken place.

The CDR3 extends over 14 amino acids. Germline V lookup: CDR1 SGHTA, CDR2 FQGNSA. With V trimmed by 1 base and J by 4 bases, 3 bases remained unmatched. Here immunoSEQ multiplex PCR was the method, and the copy in TCRdb shows in-frame clones only, minus some. The sample records about 320,000 clones, around 84% being singletons. Regarding treatment: 19 received Ad26.COV2.S at low or high dose, single or two shots; a few received placebo; per-sample allocation not given. All samples were drawn on day 63, counting from the first vaccine or placebo injection. Specimen: peripheral blood, collected in a trial of Ad26.COV2.S vaccine versus placebo. The chain links TRBV7-2 to TRBJ1-2, with 7 nucleotides matching TRBD1. The sequence was collected from a person between 18 and 65 years old who received the Ad26.COV2.S COVID-19 vaccine or a placebo. The CDR3 loop reads CASSLVGTVYGYTF. As DNA, the CDR3 is TGTGCCAGCAGCTTAGTTGGGACAGTCTATGGCTACACCTTC.